Listed below are T cell receptor beta chains from one sample, sequenced in a study of blood T cell repertoires in COVID-19. The data were produced by immunoSEQ multiplex PCR, yet TCRdb's version contains in-frame clones alone and is incomplete. The sample contains 50,000 to 75,000 clones, roughly nine tenths of which appear only once. Sequencing input: peripheral blood. The receptors stem from an older man in a cohort sampled during active COVID-19. The CDR3 runs from the conserved cysteine through the conserved F or W. Each record gives: D gene, J gene, V gene, clone size, CDR3 DNA, CDR3 protein. The D gene is left open where the match is weak. Clone size is given for some rows only: seen once, a few or many times, or a class if the clone is expanded.

d_gene: TRBD2
j_gene: TRBJ2-7
v_gene: TRBV7-9
abundance: .
CDR3nt: TGTGCCAGCAGCTCTTCGACTAGCGGGAGTTTCTACGAGCAGTACTTC
CDR3aa: CASSSSTSGSFYEQYF

d_gene: .
j_gene: TRBJ1-2
v_gene: TRBV2
abundance: .
CDR3nt: TGTGCCAGCAGTGTACAGGGAAACTATGGCTACACCTTC
CDR3aa: CASSVQGNYGYTF

d_gene: .
j_gene: TRBJ2-5
v_gene: TRBV29-1
abundance: .
CDR3nt: TGCAGCGTTGTTCCGTTTGCCGGGGAGACCCAGTACTTC
CDR3aa: CSVVPFAGETQYF

d_gene: .
j_gene: TRBJ2-1
v_gene: TRBV24-1
abundance: .
CDR3nt: TGTGCCACCAGTGGCGGGACGGACTCCCTTAACAATGAGCAGTTCTTC
CDR3aa: CATSGGTDSLNNEQFF

d_gene: TRBD2
j_gene: TRBJ2-2
v_gene: TRBV6-4
abundance: .
CDR3nt: TGTGCCAGCAGTGCCCTCCCGTCGCTAGCGGGTTGGAACACCGGGGAGCTGTTTTTT
CDR3aa: CASSALPSLAGWNTGELFF

d_gene: TRBD2
j_gene: TRBJ2-1
v_gene: TRBV20-1
abundance: .
CDR3nt: TGCAGTGCTAGTCTAGCGGGCGTTAGCTCCTACAATGAGCAGTTCTTC
CDR3aa: CSASLAGVSSYNEQFF

d_gene: .
j_gene: TRBJ2-7
v_gene: TRBV12-3/TRBV12-4
abundance: once
CDR3nt: TGTGCCAGCGGGGCACAATTCTACGAGCAGTACTTC
CDR3aa: CASGAQFYEQYF

d_gene: .
j_gene: TRBJ1-1
v_gene: TRBV5-8
abundance: .
CDR3nt: TGTGCCAGCAGCTTGGGAGCCAGGACTGAAGCTTTCTTT
CDR3aa: CASSLGARTEAFF

d_gene: .
j_gene: TRBJ1-1
v_gene: TRBV18
abundance: .
CDR3nt: TGTGCCAGCTCACCACCGGCACAGGGTCAGAACACTGAAGCTTTCTTT
CDR3aa: CASSPPAQGQNTEAFF

d_gene: .
j_gene: TRBJ2-7
v_gene: TRBV18
abundance: .
CDR3nt: TGTGCCAGCTCAGCGGGACTGAGCTCCTACGAGCAGTACTTC
CDR3aa: CASSAGLSSYEQYF

d_gene: .
j_gene: TRBJ2-3
v_gene: TRBV4-3
abundance: .
CDR3nt: TGCGCCAGCAGCCCAGACATACTGGCAGATACGCAGTATTTT
CDR3aa: CASSPDILADTQYF

d_gene: TRBD2
j_gene: TRBJ2-1
v_gene: TRBV5-1
abundance: once
CDR3nt: TGCGCCAGCAGCTTGGACGCAGCGGGGGGTCGCGATGAGCAGTTCTTC
CDR3aa: CASSLDAAGGRDEQFF

d_gene: TRBD2
j_gene: TRBJ2-3
v_gene: TRBV12-5
abundance: once
CDR3nt: TGTGCTAGTGGTATCGCCGTGAAGGCGGGAGGGCATACAGATACGCAGTATTTT
CDR3aa: CASGIAVKAGGHTDTQYF

d_gene: TRBD1
j_gene: TRBJ2-1
v_gene: TRBV5-1
abundance: .
CDR3nt: TGCGCCAGCAGCTTGTTACAGGGGGCAAACAATGAGCAGTTCTTC
CDR3aa: CASSLLQGANNEQFF

d_gene: TRBD1
j_gene: TRBJ2-5
v_gene: TRBV2
abundance: .
CDR3nt: TGTGCCAGCAGTTTGGACAGGGCAAAGTACTTC
CDR3aa: CASSLDRAKYF

d_gene: .
j_gene: TRBJ1-2
v_gene: TRBV30
abundance: few
CDR3nt: TGTGCCTGGAGTCGACAGTCCTATGGCTACACCTTC
CDR3aa: CAWSRQSYGYTF

d_gene: TRBD2
j_gene: TRBJ2-2
v_gene: TRBV30
abundance: .
CDR3nt: TGTGCGTTGCCCCTCAGAGATAGCGGGAGGGCCACCACCGGGGAGCTGTTTTTT
CDR3aa: CALPLRDSGRATTGELFF

d_gene: .
j_gene: TRBJ2-2
v_gene: TRBV2
abundance: .
CDR3nt: TGTGCCAGCGGGCTAGGGGAAACCGGGGAGCTGTTTTTT
CDR3aa: CASGLGETGELFF

d_gene: .
j_gene: TRBJ2-7
v_gene: TRBV24-1
abundance: .
CDR3nt: TGTGCCACCAGTGACCCCGGACAACCCTACGAGCAGTACTTC
CDR3aa: CATSDPGQPYEQYF

d_gene: TRBD2
j_gene: TRBJ2-1
v_gene: TRBV7-9
abundance: .
CDR3nt: TGTGCCAGCAGCATCGGGACTAGCGGGAGTAACAATGAGCAGTTCTTC
CDR3aa: CASSIGTSGSNNEQFF

d_gene: TRBD1
j_gene: TRBJ2-7
v_gene: TRBV2
abundance: .
CDR3nt: TGTGCCAGCAGTGATTTGGGACAGGGGACCTACGAGCAGTACTTC
CDR3aa: CASSDLGQGTYEQYF

d_gene: TRBD2
j_gene: TRBJ2-1
v_gene: TRBV5-5
abundance: .
CDR3nt: TGTGCCAGCAGCCAACCGAGCGGGAGTCCCGATGAGCAGTTCTTC
CDR3aa: CASSQPSGSPDEQFF

d_gene: TRBD1
j_gene: TRBJ2-1
v_gene: TRBV5-4
abundance: .
CDR3nt: TGTGCCAGCTCATCAGGGGGCGGGACCTACAATGAGCAGTTCTTC
CDR3aa: CASSSGGGTYNEQFF

d_gene: .
j_gene: TRBJ1-1
v_gene: TRBV4-2
abundance: .
CDR3nt: TGTGCCAGCAGCCAAGAGTGGGGCACCCTGAACACTGAAGCTTTCTTT
CDR3aa: CASSQEWGTLNTEAFF

d_gene: .
j_gene: TRBJ1-2
v_gene: TRBV4-1
abundance: once
CDR3nt: TGCGCCAGCAGCCAAGATAGCCATAACTATGGCTACACCTTC
CDR3aa: CASSQDSHNYGYTF

d_gene: .
j_gene: TRBJ1-4
v_gene: TRBV7-2
abundance: once
CDR3nt: TGTGCCAGCAGCTACCAGGGAAGGGTAACTAATGAAAAACTGTTTTTT
CDR3aa: CASSYQGRVTNEKLFF

d_gene: TRBD2
j_gene: TRBJ2-1
v_gene: TRBV7-9
abundance: .
CDR3nt: TGTGCCAGCAGCATAACTAGCGGGAGGCGCGATGAGCAGTTCTTC
CDR3aa: CASSITSGRRDEQFF

d_gene: TRBD1
j_gene: TRBJ2-7
v_gene: TRBV12-5
abundance: .
CDR3nt: TGTGCTAGTGGTTTGGCTCAGGGGGTCAACGAGCAGTACTTC
CDR3aa: CASGLAQGVNEQYF

d_gene: TRBD2
j_gene: TRBJ2-3
v_gene: TRBV4-1
abundance: .
CDR3nt: TGCGCCAGCAGCCAAGCCCGGGGAGGGCCCTCAGATACGCAGTATTTT
CDR3aa: CASSQARGGPSDTQYF

d_gene: TRBD1
j_gene: TRBJ2-7
v_gene: TRBV5-1
abundance: .
CDR3nt: TGCGCCAGCAGCTCTAGGACAGGTCGGTACGAGCAGTACTTC
CDR3aa: CASSSRTGRYEQYF